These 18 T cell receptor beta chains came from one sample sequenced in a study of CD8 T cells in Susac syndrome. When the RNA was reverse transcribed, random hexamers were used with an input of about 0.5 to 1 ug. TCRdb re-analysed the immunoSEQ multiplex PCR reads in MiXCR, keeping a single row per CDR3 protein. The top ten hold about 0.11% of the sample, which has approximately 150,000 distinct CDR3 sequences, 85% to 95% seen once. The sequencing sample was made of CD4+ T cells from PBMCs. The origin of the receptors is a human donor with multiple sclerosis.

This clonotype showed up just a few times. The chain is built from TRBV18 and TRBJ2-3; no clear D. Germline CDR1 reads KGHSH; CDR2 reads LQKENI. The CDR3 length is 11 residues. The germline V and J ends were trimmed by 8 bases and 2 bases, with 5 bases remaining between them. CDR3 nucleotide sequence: TGTGCCAGCAGCTTCACAGATACGCAGTATTTT. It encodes CASSFTDTQYF.

CDR3 sequence reads: CSAEVTDTQYF. CDR3 sequence (DNA): TGCAGTGCTGAAGTCACAGATACGCAGTATTTT. The chain employs TRBV20-1 and TRBJ2-3; D gene ambiguous. V was pared by 5 bases and J by 2 bases, with 5 bases between. CDR1 is DFQATT and CDR2 is SNEGSKA in the germline V gene (reference sequence). This CDR3 is built from 11 residues.

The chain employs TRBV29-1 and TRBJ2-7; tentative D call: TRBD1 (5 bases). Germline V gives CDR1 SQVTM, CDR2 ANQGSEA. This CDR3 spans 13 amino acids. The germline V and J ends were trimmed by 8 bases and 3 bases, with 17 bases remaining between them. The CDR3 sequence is CSTCQGVGYEQYF. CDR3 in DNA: TGCAGCACTTGCCAGGGCGTAGGCTACGAGCAGTACTTC.

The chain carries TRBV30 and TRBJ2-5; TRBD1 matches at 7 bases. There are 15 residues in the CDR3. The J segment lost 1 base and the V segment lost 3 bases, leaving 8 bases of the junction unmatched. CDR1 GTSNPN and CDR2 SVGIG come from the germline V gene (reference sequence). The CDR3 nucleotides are TGTGCCTGGAGCCACACCGACAGGGCCCAAGAGACCCAGTACTTC. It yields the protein CAWSHTDRAQETQYF.

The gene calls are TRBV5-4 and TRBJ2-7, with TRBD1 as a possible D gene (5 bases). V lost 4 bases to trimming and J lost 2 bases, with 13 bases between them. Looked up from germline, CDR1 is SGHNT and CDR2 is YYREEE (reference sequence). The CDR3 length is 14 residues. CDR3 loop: CASSAGHVAYEQYF. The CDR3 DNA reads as TGTGCCAGCAGCGCTGGACATGTGGCCTACGAGCAGTACTTC.

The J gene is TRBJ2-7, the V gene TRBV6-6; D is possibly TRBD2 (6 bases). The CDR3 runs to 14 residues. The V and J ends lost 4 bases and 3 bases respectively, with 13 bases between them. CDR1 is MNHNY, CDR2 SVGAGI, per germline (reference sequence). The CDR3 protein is CASSSSWRGYEQYF. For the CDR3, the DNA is TGTGCCAGCAGTTCCTCATGGCGGGGCTACGAGCAGTACTTC.

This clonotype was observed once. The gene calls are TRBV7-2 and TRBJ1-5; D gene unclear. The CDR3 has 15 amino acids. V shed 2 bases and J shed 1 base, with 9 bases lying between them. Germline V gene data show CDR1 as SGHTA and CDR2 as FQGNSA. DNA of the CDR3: TGTGCCAGCAGCTTAATTTATAGGAGCAATCAGCCCCAGCATTTT. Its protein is CASSLIYRSNQPQHF.

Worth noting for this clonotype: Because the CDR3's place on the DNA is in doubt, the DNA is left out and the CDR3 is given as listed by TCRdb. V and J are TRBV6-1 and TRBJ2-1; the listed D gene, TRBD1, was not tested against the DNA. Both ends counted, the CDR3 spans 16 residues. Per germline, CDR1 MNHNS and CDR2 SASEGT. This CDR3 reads CASRRGLWGQGSSEFF.

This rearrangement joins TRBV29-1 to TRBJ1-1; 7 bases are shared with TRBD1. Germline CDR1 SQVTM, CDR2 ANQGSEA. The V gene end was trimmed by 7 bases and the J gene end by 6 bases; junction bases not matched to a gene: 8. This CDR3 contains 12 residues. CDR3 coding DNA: TGCAGCGCCTTCAGACAGGGCCCTGAAGCTTTCTTT. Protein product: CSAFRQGPEAFF.

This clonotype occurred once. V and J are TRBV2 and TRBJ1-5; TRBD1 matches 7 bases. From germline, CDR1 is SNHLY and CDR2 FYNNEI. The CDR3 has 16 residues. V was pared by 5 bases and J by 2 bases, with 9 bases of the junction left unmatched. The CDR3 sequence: CASSPGQTIGNQPQHF. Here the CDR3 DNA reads TGTGCCAGCAGTCCGGGACAGACGATTGGCAATCAGCCCCAGCATTTT. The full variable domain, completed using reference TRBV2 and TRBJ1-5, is EPEVTQTPSHQVTQMGQEVILRCVPISNHLYFYWYRQILGQKVEFLVSFYNNEISEKSEIFDDQFSVERPDGSNFTLKIRSTKLEDSAMYFCASSPGQTIGNQPQHFGDGTRLSIL.

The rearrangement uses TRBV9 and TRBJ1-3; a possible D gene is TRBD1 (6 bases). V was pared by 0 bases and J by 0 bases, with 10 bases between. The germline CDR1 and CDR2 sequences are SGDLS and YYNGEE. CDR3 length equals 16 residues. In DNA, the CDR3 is TGTGCCAGCAGCGTAGACATAGGGGGCTCTGGAAACACCATATATTTT. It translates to CASSVDIGGSGNTIYF.

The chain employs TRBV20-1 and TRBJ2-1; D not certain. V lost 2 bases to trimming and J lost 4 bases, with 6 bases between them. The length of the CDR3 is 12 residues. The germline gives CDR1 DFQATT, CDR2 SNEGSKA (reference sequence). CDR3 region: CSARPTYNEQFF. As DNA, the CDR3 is TGCAGTGCTAGACCTACTTACAATGAGCAGTTCTTC.

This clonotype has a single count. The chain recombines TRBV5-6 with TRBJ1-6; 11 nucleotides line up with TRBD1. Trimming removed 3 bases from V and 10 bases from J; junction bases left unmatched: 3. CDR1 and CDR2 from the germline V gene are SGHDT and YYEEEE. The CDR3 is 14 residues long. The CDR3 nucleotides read TGTGCCAGCAGCTGGACAGGGGGCGGCTCACCCCTCCACTTT. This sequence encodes CASSWTGGGSPLHF.

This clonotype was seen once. CDR3 sequence (DNA): TGTGCCAGCAGCCTGCCGGGAGCGGAGCAGTTCTTC. This codes for CASSLPGAEQFF. This chain joins TRBV5-6 and TRBJ2-1, with a possible D match to TRBD2 (6 bases). Trimming stripped 4 bases from V and 10 bases from J, with 12 bases between. The germline gives CDR1 SGHDT, CDR2 YYEEEE. The CDR3 contains 12 residues. Drawing the rest from reference TRBV5-6 and TRBJ2-1, the complete variable domain is DAGVTQSPTHLIKTRGQQVTLRCSPKSGHDTVSWYQQALGQGPQFIFQYYEEEERQRGNFPDRFSGHQFPNYSSELNVNALLLGDSALYLCASSLPGAEQFFGPGTRLTVL.

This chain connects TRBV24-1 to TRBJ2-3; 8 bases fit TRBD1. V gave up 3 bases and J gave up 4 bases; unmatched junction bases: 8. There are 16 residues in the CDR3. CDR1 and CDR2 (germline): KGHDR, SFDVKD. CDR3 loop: CATSDTGTGWPDTQYF. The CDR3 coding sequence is TGTGCCACCAGTGATACCGGGACAGGCTGGCCAGATACGCAGTATTTT.

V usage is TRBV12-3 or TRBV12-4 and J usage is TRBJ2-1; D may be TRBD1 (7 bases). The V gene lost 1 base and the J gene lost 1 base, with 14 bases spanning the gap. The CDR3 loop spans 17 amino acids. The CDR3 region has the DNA TGTGCCAGCAGTTTAGTTGGCCCAGGGGGGTCCTACAATGAGCAGTTCTTC. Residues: CASSLVGPGGSYNEQFF.

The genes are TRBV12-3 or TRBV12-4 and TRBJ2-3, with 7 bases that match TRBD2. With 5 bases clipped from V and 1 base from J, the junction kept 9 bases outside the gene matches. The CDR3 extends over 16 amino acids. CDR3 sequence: CASSPRFGGGTDTQYF. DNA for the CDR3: TGTGCCAGCAGTCCCAGGTTTGGGGGGGGCACAGATACGCAGTATTTT.

CDR3 sequence (DNA): TGCGCCAGCAGTCAATTCGACACCCCTGACTACGAGCAGTACTTC. Protein sequence: CASSQFDTPDYEQYF. The chain combines TRBV23-1 with TRBJ2-7; D not certain. TRBV23-1 is assigned to the ORF class and has an uncertain function. The CDR3 consists of 15 residues. V lost 1 base, J lost 3 bases, and 13 bases lay in between.